This T cell receptor (beta chain) comes out of a study of T cell responses to AZD1222 COVID-19 vaccine. Study-wide results and limits: Repertoires were obtained only post-peak T cell response. Females made up more of the donors, who were largely white British, and clonal diversity may have come out too low. Per reports, nearly half of all spike-specific TCRs target regions that are unmutated in variants. Rises in breadth and depth of Spike-specific TCRs came after two AZD1222 doses.

Remarks on this clone: No antigen is known for it.

The germline V gene encodes CDR1 KGHSH and CDR2 LQKENI. This CDR3 comprises 14 residues. Trimming cost V 6 bases and J 0 bases, with 10 bases left between them. TCRdb keeps only in-frame clones here, not all; method: immunoSEQ multiplex PCR. The sample has more than 120,000 clones, about 82% seen once. The starting material was peripheral blood, obtained 28 days after the second AZD1222 dose. The rearrangement links TRBV18 to TRBJ2-3, with D tentatively TRBD1 (6 bases). This TCR came from an adult who received the AZD1222 COVID-19 vaccine. The DNA of the CDR3 is TGTGCCAGCTCGGGGACAACTAGCACAGATACGCAGTATTTT. This sequence encodes CASSGTTSTDTQYF.